This T cell receptor (beta chain) was sequenced for a study of early T cells in non-severe SARS-CoV-2 infection. Germline lookup yields CDR1 SGHAT and CDR2 FQNNGV. The CDR3 is made up of 13 amino acids. Trimming cost V 2 bases and J 5 bases, with 9 bases left between them. Individual cDNA molecules received unique molecular identifiers. TCRdb fed the 5' RACE reads into MiXCR, producing one record per CDR3 protein. The profile covers roughly 58,000 distinct CDR3 sequences, with approximately 10% appearing a single time and roughly a tenth taken by the ten largest. The sample holds a few counts of this clonotype.

The origin of this receptor is an adult who was a healthcare worker with PCR-confirmed SARS-CoV-2 infection or an uninfected control (not recorded which). Source material: whole blood. The rearrangement links TRBV11-2 to TRBJ1-2, with no clear D. CDR3 bases: TGTGCCAGCAGCTTATCAGCCCAATATGGCTACACCTTC. Protein: CASSLSAQYGYTF.